The 31 T cell receptor beta chains given below trace back to one sample, sequenced in a study of T cells in localized non-small cell lung cancer. Clones were sequenced by immunoSEQ multiplex PCR, and TCRdb holds only the in-frame ones, with some missing. The table records approximately 24,000 clones, around 93% of them present only once. Sequenced here: peripheral blood, sampled before any cancer treatment. All receptors come from a female donor of 60 years or more with stage II squamous cell lung carcinoma.

This chain uses TRBV2 with TRBJ1-5; D gene ambiguous. This CDR3 has 15 amino acids. Trimming shortened V by 1 base and J by 5 bases, and 12 bases separated the two germline ends. Germline V gene data show CDR1 as SNHLY and CDR2 as FYNNEI. Here the CDR3 reads CASSEDMGGDQPQHF. The CDR3 DNA is TGTGCCAGCAGTGAAGATATGGGAGGAGATCAGCCCCAGCATTTT.

CDR3 sequence (DNA): TGCGCCAGCAGCATACAAGAGACCCAGTACTTC. It codes for CASSIQETQYF. The chain joins TRBV5-1 to TRBJ2-5; D not resolved. The CDR3 runs to 11 residues. CDR1 is SGHRS, CDR2 YFSETQ, per germline. Trimming removed 4 bases from V and 2 bases from J, with 3 bases in between. The complete variable domain, with remaining parts taken from reference TRBV5-1 and TRBJ2-5, reads KAGVTQTPRYLIKTRGQQVTLSCSPISGHRSVSWYQQTPGQGLQFLFEYFSETQRNKGNFPGRFSGRQFSNSRSEMNVSTLELGDSALYLCASSIQETQYFGPGTRLLVL.

The chain employs TRBV7-9 and TRBJ2-2; D gene uncertain. V was cut by 1 base and J by 0 bases, with 3 bases left in between. This CDR3 contains 14 residues. Germline values: CDR1 SEHNR, CDR2 FQNEAQ (reference sequence). This CDR3 reads CASSLEANTGELFF. The CDR3, as DNA: TGTGCCAGCAGCTTAGAAGCGAACACCGGGGAGCTGTTTTTT.

This CDR3 is CASSLTNREETQYF. DNA of the CDR3: TGTGCCAGCAGCCTGACAAACAGGGAAGAGACCCAGTACTTC. The chain carries TRBV7-9 and TRBJ2-5, with a weak D call TRBD1 (6 bases). In germline, CDR1 is SEHNR, CDR2 FQNEAQ (reference sequence). V was shortened by 5 bases and J by 3 bases, with 13 bases between the two germline ends. The CDR3 sequence is 14 residues long.

The V call is TRBV18, the J call TRBJ2-5; 10 bases map to TRBD2. Germline lookup yields CDR1 KGHSH and CDR2 LQKENI. Trimming took 5 bases from V and 5 from J; bases not matched to a gene: 8. This CDR3 is 15 amino acids long. CDR3 in DNA: TGTGCCAGCTCAATGGATCTAGCGGGAGAGGAGACCCAGTACTTC. Protein product: CASSMDLAGEETQYF.

The chain uses TRBV6-6 and TRBJ1-1; no clear D gene. The CDR3 is 16 amino acids. V lost 5 bases and J 2 bases, leaving 18 bases between the germline ends. Per the germline V gene, CDR1 is MNHNY and CDR2 is SVGAGI (reference sequence). The CDR3 here is CASSAIIGISNTEAFF. The CDR3 DNA sequence: TGTGCCAGCAGTGCCATTATCGGGATATCCAACACTGAAGCTTTCTTT.

The gene calls are TRBV9 and TRBJ2-1; D is undetermined. The CDR3 is made up of 13 amino acids. Germline-derived CDR1 and CDR2 are SGDLS and YYNGEE. The V gene lost 4 bases and the J gene lost 10 bases, with 15 bases spanning the gap. CDR3 protein: CASSTRPSWEQFF. For the CDR3, the DNA is TGTGCCAGCAGCACCAGACCCTCATGGGAGCAGTTCTTC. The full variable domain, its missing parts supplied by reference TRBV9 and TRBJ2-1, is DSGVTQTPKHLITATGQRVTLRCSPRSGDLSVYWYQQSLDQGLQFLIQYYNGEERAKGNILERFSAQQFPDLHSELNLSSLELGDSALYFCASSTRPSWEQFFGPGTRLTVL.

This clone has a single count. The CDR3 DNA is TGTGCCACCAGCAGAGGGGGGGGCTCCTACGAGCAGTACTTC. Amino acid sequence: CATSRGGGSYEQYF. This chain connects TRBV15 to TRBJ2-7; 7 bases agree with TRBD2. Unmatched junction bases numbered 0, after V lost 1 base and J lost 0 bases. Per the germline V gene, CDR1 is LNHNV and CDR2 is YYDKDF (reference sequence). The CDR3 is made up of 14 amino acids.

The rearrangement links TRBV5-1 to TRBJ1-1; D uncertain. The CDR3 consists of 14 residues. In germline, CDR1 is SGHRS, CDR2 YFSETQ. V was pared by 4 bases and J by 1 base, with 11 bases between. CDR3 nucleotides: TGCGCCAGCAGCGTGGGTAATAGGAACACTGAAGCTTTCTTT. Its translation is CASSVGNRNTEAFF. The entire variable domain, with the rest obtained from reference TRBV5-1 and TRBJ1-1, is as follows: KAGVTQTPRYLIKTRGQQVTLSCSPISGHRSVSWYQQTPGQGLQFLFEYFSETQRNKGNFPGRFSGRQFSNSRSEMNVSTLELGDSALYLCASSVGNRNTEAFFGQGTRLTVV.

About this clone itself: At one boundary the junction diverges from the germline segment, which might be a read error. The chain joins TRBV5-1 to TRBJ2-2, with a weak D call TRBD1 (6 bases). The germline V gene encodes CDR1 SGHRS and CDR2 YFSETQ. The CDR3 is made up of 15 amino acids. CDR3 protein: CASSLDGTNSRGAVF. Here the CDR3 DNA reads TGCGCCAGCAGCTTGGATGGGACAAATTCCCGGGGAGCTGTTTTT.

The J gene is TRBJ2-6, the V gene TRBV11-2; D is unresolved. The length of the CDR3 is 14 residues. The ends were cut back, 1 base at V and 4 bases at J, with 5 bases in the middle. The germline gives CDR1 SGHAT, CDR2 FQNNGV. The CDR3 DNA is TGTGCCAGCAGCTTAGTGACCGGGGCCAACGTCCTGACTTTC. Protein product: CASSLVTGANVLTF. The full variable domain, rest sourced from reference TRBV11-2 and TRBJ2-6, is EAGVAQSPRYKIIEKRQSVAFWCNPISGHATLYWYQQILGQGPKLLIQFQNNGVVDDSQLPKDRFSAERLKGVDSTLKIQPAKLEDSAVYLCASSLVTGANVLTFGAGSRLTVL.

This clone was counted a single time. CDR3 sequence: CASSRDAYGYTF. CDR3 nucleotide sequence: TGTGCCAGCTCGAGGGATGCCTATGGCTACACCTTC. The chain combines TRBV11-1 with TRBJ1-2, with unresolved D. The V end was cut by 8 bases, the J end by 4 bases, with 11 bases between. There are 12 residues in the CDR3. CDR1 and CDR2 from the germline V gene are SGHAT and FQDESV (reference sequence). Using reference TRBV11-1 and TRBJ1-2 for the parts outside the CDR3, the full variable domain is EAEVAQSPRYKITEKSQAVAFWCDPISGHATLYWYRQILGQGPELLVQFQDESVVDDSQLPKDRFSAERLKGVDSTLKIQPAELGDSAMYLCASSRDAYGYTFGSGTRLTVV.

The chain links TRBV4-1 to TRBJ2-7; possibly TRBD2 for D (6 bases). CDR3 length equals 15 residues. CDR1 and CDR2 (germline): MGHRA, YSYEKL. Trimming left V 1 base short and J 2 bases short, with 12 bases between. CDR3 sequence reads: CASSQGLAPAYEQYF. The CDR3 region has the DNA TGCGCCAGCAGCCAAGGCCTAGCGCCGGCCTACGAGCAGTACTTC.

V is TRBV4-1 and J is TRBJ1-5; D gene ambiguous. Between the trimmed V and J ends, which lost 0 bases and 6 bases, there was a span of 6 bases. Germline CDR1 is MGHRA and CDR2 is YSYEKL. The CDR3 is made up of 13 amino acids. The CDR3 DNA is TGCGCCAGCAGCCAAGATGGCCCTCAGCCCCAGCATTTT. It yields the protein CASSQDGPQPQHF.

This rearrangement joins TRBV5-8 to TRBJ1-4; the match to TRBD1 covers 10 bases. After removal of 0 bases from V and 6 bases from J, the junction contained 8 bases not matched to a gene. This CDR3 comprises 17 residues. The germline CDR1 and CDR2 sequences are SGHTS and YDEGEE. In DNA, the CDR3 is TGTGCCAGCAGCTTGGGGGACAGGGGCCCCCGGGATGAAAAACTGTTTTTT. Its protein product is CASSLGDRGPRDEKLFF.

The J gene is TRBJ1-2, the V gene TRBV5-1; D gene ambiguous. V gave up 0 bases and J gave up 7 bases, with 10 bases separating them. The CDR3 runs 13 residues. Germline assignment: CDR1 SGHRS and CDR2 YFSETQ. The CDR3 coding sequence is TGCGCCAGCAGCTTGGAGGGTAGTCGTGGCTACACCTTC. This codes for CASSLEGSRGYTF.

This clone was detected only once. CDR3 coding DNA: TGCGCCAGCAGCCAAGAAGAACAGGGGTCAATTCAGTACTTC. Amino acid sequence: CASSQEEQGSIQYF. This chain connects TRBV4-3 to TRBJ2-4; 7 bases agree with TRBD1. V lost 0 bases to trimming and J lost 10 bases; unmatched junction nucleotides: 6. Germline V gives CDR1 LGHNA, CDR2 YSLEER. CDR3 size: 14 residues.

This clone was recorded only once. This chain links TRBV5-4 with TRBJ2-6, with 11 bases identical to TRBD1. Germline loops: CDR1 SGHNT, CDR2 YYREEE (reference sequence). V lost 4 bases to trimming and J lost 0 bases; unmatched junction nucleotides: 6. CDR3 length equals 18 residues. The CDR3 sequence: CASSRTGTGGSGANVLTF. CDR3 coding DNA: TGTGCCAGCAGCAGAACCGGGACAGGGGGCTCTGGGGCCAACGTCCTGACTTTC.

The rearrangement joins TRBV19 to TRBJ2-1, with 7 positions matching TRBD2. The CDR3 is 16 residues long. The V gene's germline CDR1 is LNHDA and CDR2 SQIVND (reference sequence). With 5 bases clipped from V and 3 bases from J, the junction kept 10 bases outside the gene matches. The CDR3 loop reads CASSSSGTPLYNEQFF. Here the CDR3 DNA reads TGTGCCAGTAGTTCGAGCGGGACCCCTCTCTACAATGAGCAGTTCTTC. Complete variable domain (other parts from reference TRBV19 and TRBJ2-1): DGGITQSPKYLFRKEGQNVTLSCEQNLNHDAMYWYRQDPGQGLRLIYYSQIVNDFQKGDIAEGYSVSREKKESFPLTVTSAQKNPTAFYLCASSSSGTPLYNEQFFGPGTRLTVL.

The chain has TRBV10-3 and TRBJ2-7; 8 nucleotides match TRBD2. J was trimmed by 3 bases and V by 1 base; bases with no gene match: 8. Germline loops: CDR1 ENHRY, CDR2 SYGVKD. The CDR3 has 16 amino acids. The chain's CDR3 is CAISELRGRNDYEQYF. As DNA, the CDR3 is TGTGCCATCAGTGAGTTGCGCGGGAGGAATGACTACGAGCAGTACTTC.

V and J are TRBV10-3 and TRBJ1-2, with 7 nucleotides matching TRBD1. CDR1 is ENHRY and CDR2 is SYGVKD in the germline V gene. This CDR3 contains 18 residues. The V gene end was trimmed by 0 bases and the J gene end by 0 bases; junction bases not matched to a gene: 10. The DNA for the CDR3 is TGTGCCATCAGTGAGTCGACGGGACAGCCCGTCCCTAACTATGGCTACACCTTC. Translating it yields CAISESTGQPVPNYGYTF.

This clone was observed a few times. This rearrangement joins TRBV7-9 to TRBJ2-5; D is unclear. V was shortened by 5 bases and J by 5 bases, with 18 bases between the two germline ends. Germline loops: CDR1 SEHNR, CDR2 FQNEAQ (reference sequence). The CDR3 extends over 15 amino acids. CDR3 bases: TGTGCCAGCAGCGAACGGACGGTGGATGGGGAGACCCAGTACTTC. It encodes CASSERTVDGETQYF.

The chain has TRBV28 and TRBJ1-1; D perhaps matches TRBD1 (6 bases). Trimming left V 5 bases short and J 2 bases short, with 15 bases between. In germline, CDR1 is MDHEN, CDR2 SYDVKM. The CDR3 extends over 15 amino acids. The chain's CDR3 is CASSKIKQGNTEAFF. CDR3 DNA sequence: TGTGCCAGCAGTAAAATTAAACAGGGTAACACTGAAGCTTTCTTT.

The chain is built from TRBV6-5 and TRBJ2-7; weak D call: TRBD2 (5 bases). Germline V lookup: CDR1 MNHEY, CDR2 SVGAGI. This CDR3 contains 13 residues. V shed 6 bases and J shed 7 bases, with 16 bases lying between them. The CDR3 here is CASRPGLSREQYF. The CDR3 DNA is TGTGCCAGCAGACCCGGACTTTCAAGGGAGCAGTACTTC.

This chain joins TRBV7-2 and TRBJ2-7; D is undetermined. V was pared by 1 base and J by 0 bases, with 10 bases between. This CDR3 comprises 15 residues. The germline CDR1 and CDR2 sequences are SGHTA and FQGNSA. As DNA, the CDR3 is TGTGCCAGCAGCTTAGGAGGATTAAACTCCTACGAGCAGTACTTC. Translation gives CASSLGGLNSYEQYF.

This sequence joins TRBV6-1 and TRBJ2-7; TRBD2 aligns across 8 bases. V was pared by 5 bases and J by 2 bases, with 5 bases of the junction left unmatched. CDR1 is MNHNS, CDR2 SASEGT, per germline. The CDR3 contains 14 residues. This CDR3 reads CASSREGPTYEQYF. The CDR3 DNA follows: TGTGCCAGCAGTCGGGAGGGGCCCACCTACGAGCAGTACTTC.

The chain is built from TRBV4-1 and TRBJ1-1; 11 positions match TRBD1. Per germline, CDR1 MGHRA and CDR2 YSYEKL. CDR3 size: 16 residues. With 1 base clipped from V and 5 bases from J, the junction kept 6 bases outside the gene matches. CDR3 bases: TGCGCCAGCAGCCAAGGGTGGGGGACAGGGGGTACTGAAGCTTTCTTT. Residues: CASSQGWGTGGTEAFF.

The V call is TRBV18, the J call TRBJ1-2; tentative D call: TRBD1 (5 bases). The CDR3 length is 19 residues. Germline V CDR1 and CDR2: KGHSH, LQKENI. The V gene lost 2 bases and the J gene lost 2 bases, with 24 bases spanning the gap. DNA for the CDR3: TGTGCCAGCTCACCAGTATTTTTGGGGGACTCCTATGGGAACTATGGCTACACCTTC. It codes for CASSPVFLGDSYGNYGYTF.

The rearrangement joins TRBV7-3 to TRBJ2-3, with 8 bases matching TRBD2. The germline V gene has CDR1 SGHTA and CDR2 FQGTGA. V lost 0 bases and J lost 5; bases outside the gene matches: 10. There are 17 residues in the CDR3. Here the CDR3 reads CASSLTGRGGLGDTQYF. For the CDR3, the DNA is TGTGCCAGCAGCTTAACCGGACGGGGGGGCCTCGGAGATACGCAGTATTTT.

By share, this clone counts as medium-sized (0.01 to 0.1%). V and J are TRBV7-2 and TRBJ2-7, with no clear D. The CDR3 contains 12 residues. Germline V gene sequence: CDR1 SGHTA, CDR2 FQGNSA. V was trimmed by 5 bases and J by 4 bases, leaving 9 bases between them. The CDR3 sequence: CASSRRGYEQYF. The DNA for the CDR3 is TGTGCCAGCAGCCGCCGTGGGTACGAGCAGTACTTC.

This chain links TRBV5-4 with TRBJ2-7; D is possibly TRBD2 (5 bases). Germline V CDR1 and CDR2: SGHNT, YYREEE (reference sequence). The CDR3 has 12 residues. Trimming pared 4 bases from V and 2 bases from J, leaving 7 bases between. CDR3 sequence reads: CASSTGTYEQYF. CDR3 sequence (DNA): TGTGCCAGCAGCACCGGGACCTACGAGCAGTACTTC.